This T cell receptor beta chain was found in a study of blood T cell repertoires in COVID-19. Germline V gene lookup returns CDR1 SEHNR and CDR2 FQNEAQ (reference sequence). CDR3 length: 15 amino acids. The junction had 7 bases not matched to a gene; V was cut back by 7 bases and J by 4 bases. Libraries were prepared by immunoSEQ multiplex PCR; TCRdb keeps only in-frame clonotypes and omits some of them. This repertoire shows nearly 110,000 clones, approximately 80% found once; its top ten account for more than 4%. The receptor comes from a man aged 70-80 years with acute or convalescent COVID-19. The specimen sequenced was peripheral blood. This chain connects TRBV7-9 to TRBJ2-3; 11 bases line up with TRBD1. The CDR3 sequence: CASTHGTGGPDTQYF. Here the CDR3 DNA reads TGTGCCAGCACCCACGGGACAGGGGGACCAGATACGCAGTATTTT.